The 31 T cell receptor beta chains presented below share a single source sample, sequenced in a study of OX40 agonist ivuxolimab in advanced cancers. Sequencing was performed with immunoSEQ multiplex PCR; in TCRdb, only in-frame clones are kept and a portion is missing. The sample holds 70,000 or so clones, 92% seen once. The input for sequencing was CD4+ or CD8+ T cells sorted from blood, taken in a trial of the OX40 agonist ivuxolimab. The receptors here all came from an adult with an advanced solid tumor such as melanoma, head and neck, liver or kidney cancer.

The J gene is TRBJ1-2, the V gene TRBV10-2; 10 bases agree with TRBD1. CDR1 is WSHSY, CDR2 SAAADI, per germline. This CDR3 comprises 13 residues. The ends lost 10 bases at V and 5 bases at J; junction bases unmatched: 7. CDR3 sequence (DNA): TGCGCCACCTGGGGGACAGGGGCGTATGGCTACACCTTC. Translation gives CATWGTGAYGYTF.

CDR3 sequence reads: CASSLVAGMNEQFF. DNA for the CDR3: TGTGCCAGCAGCTTAGTGGCAGGGATGAATGAGCAGTTCTTC. The chain couples TRBV7-9 to TRBJ2-1, with D possibly TRBD1 on 5 matching bases. The CDR3 length is 14 residues. Trimming removed 1 base from V and 7 bases from J, with 11 bases in between. Germline loops: CDR1 SEHNR, CDR2 FQNEAQ (reference sequence).

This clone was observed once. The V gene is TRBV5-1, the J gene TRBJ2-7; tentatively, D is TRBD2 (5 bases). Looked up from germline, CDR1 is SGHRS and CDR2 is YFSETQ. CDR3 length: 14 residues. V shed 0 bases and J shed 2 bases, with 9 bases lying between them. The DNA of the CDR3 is TGCGCCAGCAGCTTGGACCACGGGACCTACGAGCAGTACTTC. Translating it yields CASSLDHGTYEQYF.

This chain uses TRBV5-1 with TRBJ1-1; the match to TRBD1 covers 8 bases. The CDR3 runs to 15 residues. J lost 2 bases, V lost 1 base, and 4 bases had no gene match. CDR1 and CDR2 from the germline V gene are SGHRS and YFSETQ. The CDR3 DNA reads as TGCGCCAGCAGCTTGAGTACAGGGGGAAACACTGAAGCTTTCTTT. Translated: CASSLSTGGNTEAFF. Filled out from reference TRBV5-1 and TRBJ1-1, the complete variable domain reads KAGVTQTPRYLIKTRGQQVTLSCSPISGHRSVSWYQQTPGQGLQFLFEYFSETQRNKGNFPGRFSGRQFSNSRSEMNVSTLELGDSALYLCASSLSTGGNTEAFFGQGTRLTVV.

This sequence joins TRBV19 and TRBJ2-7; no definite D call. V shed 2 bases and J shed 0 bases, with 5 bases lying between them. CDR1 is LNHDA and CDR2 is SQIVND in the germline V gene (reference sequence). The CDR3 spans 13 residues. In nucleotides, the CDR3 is TGTGCCAGTAGTATATTCGGCTCCTACGAGCAGTACTTC. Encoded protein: CASSIFGSYEQYF.

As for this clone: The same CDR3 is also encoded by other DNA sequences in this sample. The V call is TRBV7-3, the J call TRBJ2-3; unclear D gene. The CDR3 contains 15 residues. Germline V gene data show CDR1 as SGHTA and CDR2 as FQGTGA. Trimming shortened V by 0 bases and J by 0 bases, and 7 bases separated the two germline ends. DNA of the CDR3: TGTGCCAGCAGCTTAACCGGCGCTAGCACAGATACGCAGTATTTT. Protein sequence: CASSLTGASTDTQYF.

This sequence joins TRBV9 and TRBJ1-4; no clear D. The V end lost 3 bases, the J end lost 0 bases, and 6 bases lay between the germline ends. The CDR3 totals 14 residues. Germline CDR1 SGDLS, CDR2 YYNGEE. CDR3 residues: CASSAVATNEKLFF. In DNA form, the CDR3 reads TGTGCCAGCAGCGCAGTTGCAACTAATGAAAAACTGTTTTTT.

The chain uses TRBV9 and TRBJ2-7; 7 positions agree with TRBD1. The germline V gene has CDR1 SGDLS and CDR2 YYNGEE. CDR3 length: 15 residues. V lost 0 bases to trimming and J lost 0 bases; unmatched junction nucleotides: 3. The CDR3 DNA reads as TGTGCCAGCAGCGTAGGGGACAGTTCCTCCTACGAGCAGTACTTC. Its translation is CASSVGDSSSYEQYF.

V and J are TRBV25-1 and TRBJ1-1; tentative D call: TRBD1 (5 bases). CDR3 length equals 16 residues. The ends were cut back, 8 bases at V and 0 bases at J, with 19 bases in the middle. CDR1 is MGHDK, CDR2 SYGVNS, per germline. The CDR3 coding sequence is TGTGCCAGCCATGGGCTCTGGCAGGGCATGAACACTGAAGCTTTCTTT. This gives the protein CASHGLWQGMNTEAFF.

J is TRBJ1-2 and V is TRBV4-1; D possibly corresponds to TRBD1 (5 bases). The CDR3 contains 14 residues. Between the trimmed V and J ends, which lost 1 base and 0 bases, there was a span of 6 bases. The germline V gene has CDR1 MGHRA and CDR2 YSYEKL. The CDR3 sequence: CASSQGGANYGYTF. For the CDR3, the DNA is TGCGCCAGCAGCCAAGGGGGGGCTAACTATGGCTACACCTTC.

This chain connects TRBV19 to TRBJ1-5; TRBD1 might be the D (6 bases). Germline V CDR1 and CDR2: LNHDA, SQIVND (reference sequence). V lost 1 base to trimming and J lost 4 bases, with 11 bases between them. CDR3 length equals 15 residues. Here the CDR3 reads CASSIGTAMNQPQHF. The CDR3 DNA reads TGTGCCAGTAGTATAGGGACAGCCATGAATCAGCCCCAGCATTTT.

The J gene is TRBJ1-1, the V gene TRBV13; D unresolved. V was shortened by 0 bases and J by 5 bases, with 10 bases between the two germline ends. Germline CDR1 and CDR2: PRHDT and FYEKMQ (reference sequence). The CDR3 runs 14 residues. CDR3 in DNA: TGTGCCAGCAGCTTAGGGGCTGGATGGACTGAAGCTTTCTTT. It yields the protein CASSLGAGWTEAFF.

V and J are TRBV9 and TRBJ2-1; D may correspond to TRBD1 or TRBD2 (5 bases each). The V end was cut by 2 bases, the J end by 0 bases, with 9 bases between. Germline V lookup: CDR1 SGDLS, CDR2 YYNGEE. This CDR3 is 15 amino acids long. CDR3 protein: CASSVRDDSYNEQFF. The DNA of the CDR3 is TGTGCCAGCAGCGTCCGGGACGACTCCTACAATGAGCAGTTCTTC.

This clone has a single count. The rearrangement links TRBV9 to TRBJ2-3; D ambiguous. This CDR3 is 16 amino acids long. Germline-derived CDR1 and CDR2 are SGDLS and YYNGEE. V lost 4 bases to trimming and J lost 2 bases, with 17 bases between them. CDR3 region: CASSSRPGGLTDTQYF. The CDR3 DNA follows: TGTGCCAGCAGCTCCCGACCTGGTGGGCTCACAGATACGCAGTATTTT.

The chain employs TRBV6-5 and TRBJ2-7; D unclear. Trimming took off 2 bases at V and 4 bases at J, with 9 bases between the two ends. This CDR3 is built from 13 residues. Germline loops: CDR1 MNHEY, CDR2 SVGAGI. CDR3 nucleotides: TGTGCCAGCAGTTACGCAAATACATACGAGCAGTACTTC. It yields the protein CASSYANTYEQYF.

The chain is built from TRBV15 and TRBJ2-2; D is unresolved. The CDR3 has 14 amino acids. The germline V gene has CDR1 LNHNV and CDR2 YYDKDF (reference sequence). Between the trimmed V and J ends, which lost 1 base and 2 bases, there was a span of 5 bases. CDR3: CATSRARNTGELFF. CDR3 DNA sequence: TGTGCCACCAGCAGAGCCCGAAACACCGGGGAGCTGTTTTTT. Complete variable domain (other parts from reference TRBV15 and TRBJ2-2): DAMVIQNPRYQVTQFGKPVTLSCSQTLNHNVMYWYQQKSSQAPKLLFHYYDKDFNNEADTPDNFQSRRPNTSFCFLDIRSPGLGDTAMYLCATSRARNTGELFFGEGSRLTVL.

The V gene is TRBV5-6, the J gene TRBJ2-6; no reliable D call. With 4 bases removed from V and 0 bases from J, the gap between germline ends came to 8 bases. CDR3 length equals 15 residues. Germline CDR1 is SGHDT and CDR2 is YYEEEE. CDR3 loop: CASSPVVSGANVLTF. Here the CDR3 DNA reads TGTGCCAGCAGCCCGGTGGTCTCTGGGGCCAACGTCCTGACTTTC.

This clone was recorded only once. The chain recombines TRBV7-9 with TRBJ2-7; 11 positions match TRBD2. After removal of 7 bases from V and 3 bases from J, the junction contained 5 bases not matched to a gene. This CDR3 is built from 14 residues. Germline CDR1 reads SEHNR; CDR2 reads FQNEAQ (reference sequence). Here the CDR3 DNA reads TGTGCCAGCACCCTAGCGGGGGGTCTCTACGAGCAGTACTTC. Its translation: CASTLAGGLYEQYF.

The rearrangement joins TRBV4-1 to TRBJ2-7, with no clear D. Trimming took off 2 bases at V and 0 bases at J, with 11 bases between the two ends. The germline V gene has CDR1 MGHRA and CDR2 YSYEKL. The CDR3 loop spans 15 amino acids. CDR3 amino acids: CASSQIGPVSYEQYF. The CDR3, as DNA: TGCGCCAGCAGCCAAATAGGGCCAGTCTCCTACGAGCAGTACTTC.

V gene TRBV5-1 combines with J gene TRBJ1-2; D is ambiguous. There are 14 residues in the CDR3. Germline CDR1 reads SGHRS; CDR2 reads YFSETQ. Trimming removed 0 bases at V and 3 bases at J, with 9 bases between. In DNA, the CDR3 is TGCGCCAGCAGCTTGGCCGGGGAGCACTATGGCTACACCTTC. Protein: CASSLAGEHYGYTF.

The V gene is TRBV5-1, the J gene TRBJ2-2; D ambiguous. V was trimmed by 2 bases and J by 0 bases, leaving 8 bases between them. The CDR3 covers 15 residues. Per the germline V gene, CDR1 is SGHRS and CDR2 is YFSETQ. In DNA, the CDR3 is TGCGCCAGCAGCTTAGGTAGGGCGAACACCGGGGAGCTGTTTTTT. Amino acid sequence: CASSLGRANTGELFF.

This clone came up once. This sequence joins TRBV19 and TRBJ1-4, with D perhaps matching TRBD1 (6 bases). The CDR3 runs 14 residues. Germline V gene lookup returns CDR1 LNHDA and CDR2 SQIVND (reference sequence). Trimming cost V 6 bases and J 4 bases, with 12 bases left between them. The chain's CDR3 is CASREGVGNEKLFF. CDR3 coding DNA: TGTGCCAGTAGAGAGGGGGTCGGTAATGAAAAACTGTTTTTT.

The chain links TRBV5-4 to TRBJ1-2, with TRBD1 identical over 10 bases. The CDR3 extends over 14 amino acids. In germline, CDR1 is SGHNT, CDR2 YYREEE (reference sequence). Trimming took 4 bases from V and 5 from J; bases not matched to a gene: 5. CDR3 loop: CASSRGQGGYGYTF. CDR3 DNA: TGTGCCAGCAGCCGTGGACAGGGGGGATATGGCTACACCTTC.

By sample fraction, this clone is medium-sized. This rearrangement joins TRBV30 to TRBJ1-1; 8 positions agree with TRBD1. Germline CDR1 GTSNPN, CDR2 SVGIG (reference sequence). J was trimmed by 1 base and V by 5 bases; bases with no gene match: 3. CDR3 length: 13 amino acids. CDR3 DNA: TGTGCCTGGGACACAGGGGGGAACACTGAAGCTTTCTTT. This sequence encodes CAWDTGGNTEAFF.

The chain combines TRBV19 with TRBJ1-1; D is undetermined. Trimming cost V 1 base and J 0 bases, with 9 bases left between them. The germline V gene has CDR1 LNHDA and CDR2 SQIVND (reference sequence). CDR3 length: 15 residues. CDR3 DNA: TGTGCCAGTAGTATAGCGCCCTTATTGAACACTGAAGCTTTCTTT. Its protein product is CASSIAPLLNTEAFF.

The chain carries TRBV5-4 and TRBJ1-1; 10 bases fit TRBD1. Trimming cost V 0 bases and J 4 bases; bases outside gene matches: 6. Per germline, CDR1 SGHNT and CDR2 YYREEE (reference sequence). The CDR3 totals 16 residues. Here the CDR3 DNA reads TGTGCCAGCAGCTTGGGATGGGGACAGGGGTCCACTGAAGCTTTCTTT. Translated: CASSLGWGQGSTEAFF.

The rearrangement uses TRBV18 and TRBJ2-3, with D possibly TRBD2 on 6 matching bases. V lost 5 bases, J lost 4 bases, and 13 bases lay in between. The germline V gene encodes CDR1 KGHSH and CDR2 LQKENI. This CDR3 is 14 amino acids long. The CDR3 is CASSVSSDPDTQYF. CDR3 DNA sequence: TGTGCCAGCTCAGTATCTAGCGACCCAGATACGCAGTATTTT.

The DNA of the CDR3 is TGTGCCAGCAGTTGGATATACTCGAACACTGAAGCTTTCTTT. Encoded protein: CASSWIYSNTEAFF. V is TRBV27 and J is TRBJ1-1; D unclear. Germline V gene sequence: CDR1 MNHEY, CDR2 SMNVEV (reference sequence). The CDR3 is 14 amino acids. V was trimmed by 4 bases and J by 1 base, leaving 10 bases between them.

CDR3 sequence: CAWSMGQAISYEQYF. CDR3 in DNA: TGTGCCTGGAGTATGGGACAGGCCATCTCCTACGAGCAGTACTTC. The chain uses TRBV30 and TRBJ2-7; 8 bases align to TRBD1. CDR3 size: 15 residues. With V trimmed by 2 bases and J by 0 bases, 6 bases remained unmatched. Per the germline V gene, CDR1 is GTSNPN and CDR2 is SVGIG (reference sequence).

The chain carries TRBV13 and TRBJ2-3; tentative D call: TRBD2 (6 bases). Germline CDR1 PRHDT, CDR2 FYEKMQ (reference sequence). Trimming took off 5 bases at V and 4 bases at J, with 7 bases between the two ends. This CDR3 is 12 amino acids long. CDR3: CASSPGADTQYF. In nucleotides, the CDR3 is TGTGCCAGCAGCCCGGGGGCAGATACGCAGTATTTT.

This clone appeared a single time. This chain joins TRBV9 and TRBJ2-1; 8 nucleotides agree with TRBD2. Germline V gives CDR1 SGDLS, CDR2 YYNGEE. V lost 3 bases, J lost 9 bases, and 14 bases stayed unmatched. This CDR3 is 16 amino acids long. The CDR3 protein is CASSAPISGVSGEQFF. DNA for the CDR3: TGTGCCAGCAGCGCCCCGATTAGCGGGGTGAGTGGTGAGCAGTTCTTC.